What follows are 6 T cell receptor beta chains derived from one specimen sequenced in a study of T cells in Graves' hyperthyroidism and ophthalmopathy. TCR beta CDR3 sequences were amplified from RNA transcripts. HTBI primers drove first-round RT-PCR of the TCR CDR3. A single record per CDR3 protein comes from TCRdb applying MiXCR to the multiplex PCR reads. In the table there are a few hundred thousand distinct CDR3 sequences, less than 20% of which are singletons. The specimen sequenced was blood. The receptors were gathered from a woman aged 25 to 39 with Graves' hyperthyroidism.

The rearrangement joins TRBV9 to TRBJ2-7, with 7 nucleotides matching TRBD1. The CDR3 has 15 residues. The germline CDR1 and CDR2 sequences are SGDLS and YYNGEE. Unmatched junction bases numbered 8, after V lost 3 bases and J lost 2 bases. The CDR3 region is CASSASPDRAYEQYF. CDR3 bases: TGTGCCAGCAGCGCCTCGCCCGACAGGGCCTACGAGCAGTACTTC.

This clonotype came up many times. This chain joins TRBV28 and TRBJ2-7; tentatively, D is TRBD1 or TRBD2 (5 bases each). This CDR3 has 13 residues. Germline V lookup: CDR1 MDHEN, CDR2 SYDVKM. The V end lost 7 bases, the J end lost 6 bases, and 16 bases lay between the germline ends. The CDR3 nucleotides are TGTGCCAGCACGGGGCCAGCCCCCTCCGAGCAGTACTTC. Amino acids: CASTGPAPSEQYF. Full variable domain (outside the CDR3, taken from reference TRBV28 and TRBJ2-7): DVKVTQSSRYLVKRTGEKVFLECVQDMDHENMFWYRQDPGLGLRLIYFSYDVKMKEKGDIPEGYSVSREKKERFSLILESASTNQTSMYLCASTGPAPSEQYFGPGTRLTVT.

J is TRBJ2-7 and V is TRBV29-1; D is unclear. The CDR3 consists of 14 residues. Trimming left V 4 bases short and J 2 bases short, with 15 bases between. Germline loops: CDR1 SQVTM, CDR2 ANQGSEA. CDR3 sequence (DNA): TGCAGCGTTGGGGATGAGGACCGAACCTACGAGCAGTACTTC. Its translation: CSVGDEDRTYEQYF.

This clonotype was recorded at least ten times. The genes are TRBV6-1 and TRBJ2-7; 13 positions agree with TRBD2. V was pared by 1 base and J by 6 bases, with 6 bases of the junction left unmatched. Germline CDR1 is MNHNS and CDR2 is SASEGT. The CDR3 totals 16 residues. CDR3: CASSEVGLAGSLEQYF. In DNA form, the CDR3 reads TGTGCCAGCAGTGAAGTGGGACTAGCGGGATCTCTCGAGCAGTACTTC.

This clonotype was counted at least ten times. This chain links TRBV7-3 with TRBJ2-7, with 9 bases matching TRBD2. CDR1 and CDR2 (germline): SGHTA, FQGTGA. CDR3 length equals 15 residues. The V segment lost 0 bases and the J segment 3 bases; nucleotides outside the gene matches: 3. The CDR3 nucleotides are TGTGCCAGCAGCTTAACAGCGGGAGGCATCTACGAGCAGTACTTC. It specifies CASSLTAGGIYEQYF.

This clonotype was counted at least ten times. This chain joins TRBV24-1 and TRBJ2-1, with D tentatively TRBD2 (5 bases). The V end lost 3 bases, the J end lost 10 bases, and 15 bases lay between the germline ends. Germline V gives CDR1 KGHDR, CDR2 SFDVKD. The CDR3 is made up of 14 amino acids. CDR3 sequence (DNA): TGTGCCACCAGTGATGGGCCTGAACCGGGGGAGCAGTTCTTC. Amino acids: CATSDGPEPGEQFF.